The rows below give T cell receptor beta chains drawn from one sample of a study of regulatory T cells in long-lasting Graves disease. TCRdb re-called the multiplex PCR reads through MiXCR, storing one row per CDR3 protein. The sample carries around 500,000 distinct CDR3 sequences, roughly 13% recorded once. These data also formed part of another study, on T cells in Graves' hyperthyroidism and ophthalmopathy.

This sample comprised peripheral blood mononuclear cells (PBMCs), obtained at new diagnosis, from a patient treated with antithyroid drugs. Source of these receptors: a man younger than 40 with Graves disease. Both conserved end residues are part of each CDR3. The order of the fields is V gene, CDR3 protein.

>TRBV28
CASSPTVYPYEQYF
>TRBV29-1
CSVELRDRGLF
>TRBV5-1
CASSLMVGSYNEQFF
>TRBV11-2
CASSLRTSGVAYNEQFF
>TRBV2
CASSAGTESYYGYTF
>TRBV12-3/TRBV12-4
CASSFFWTGNGNTIYF
>TRBV13
CASGTLAGKTDEQFF
>TRBV18
CASSPQRQGWTEALF
>TRBV12-3/TRBV12-4
CASSSGTSGTSTDTQYF
>TRBV15
CATSRDGSGANVLTF
>TRBV6-1
CASREGVHEQYF
>TRBV12-3/TRBV12-4
CASSFVNYGYTF
>TRBV27
CASSLVRLAGSDEQFF
>TRBV20-1
CSASQDSYGYTF
>TRBV15
CATRPSGISYNEQFF
>TRBV19
CASSFTGTTYSNEQFF
>TRBV2
CASTGGTTGELFF
>TRBV14
CASSRGFGNTIYF
>TRBV20-1
CSASGAIYGYTF
>TRBV12-3/TRBV12-4
CASSTGMFEPQHF
>TRBV20-1
CSASKSILNYGYTF
>TRBV11-2
CASSLGDGVSNEQYF
>TRBV24-1
CATSDFPGDYNEQFF
>TRBV6-2/TRBV6-3
CASSLGGGSSYEQYF
>TRBV20-1
CSARKTGTTSYEQYF
>TRBV5-6
CASSWSGKQHTQYF
>TRBV27
CASNLAGATDTQYF
>TRBV12-3/TRBV12-4
CASSTGTPETQYF
>TRBV7-8
CASSPVAGPYNEQFF
>TRBV30
CAWSGSPLNEKLFF
>TRBV2
CASSEWGEYEAFF
>TRBV20-1
CSASVTGGTTDTQYF
>TRBV12-3/TRBV12-4
CASSYSGVSTDTQYF
>TRBV4-1
CASSQTLRSSGRARNTGELFF
>TRBV4-1
CASSFGTHNEQFF
>TRBV7-2
CASSSSGRGTEAFF
>TRBV12-3/TRBV12-4
CASCRGNRYEQYF
>TRBV2
CASIKQETQYF